This T cell receptor (beta chain) is drawn from a study of Graves' ophthalmopathy and Graves' hyperthyroidism. Beta-chain TCR CDR3 regions were amplified from RNA transcripts. The workflow started with a first-round RT-PCR run with HTBI primers and then moved on to a second-round multiplex PCR. TCRdb processed the multiplex PCR reads anew with MiXCR; each CDR3 protein has one entry. The sample yields under 800,000 distinct CDR3 sequences, approximately 21% seen once. Study findings and constraints: Ophthalmopathy was separated from stable hyperthyroidism by a 13-signature model with about 86% sensitivity and roughly 84% specificity.

This CDR3 has 16 residues. The ends lost 2 bases at V and 4 bases at J; junction bases unmatched: 6. Germline V gene data show CDR1 as MGHRA and CDR2 as YSYEKL. With regard to this clonotype: Its antigen is not known.

Sequenced material: peripheral blood. This chain joins TRBV4-1 and TRBJ2-2, with 8 bases fitting TRBD1. The TCR comes from a woman younger than 35 with stable Graves' hyperthyroidism. Some clones in this sample may be carry-over from other donors' samples. The CDR3 nucleotides read TGCGCCAGCAGCCAACGGCAGGGGGCTGGCACCGGGGAGCTGTTTTTT. Its translation is CASSQRQGAGTGELFF.